The clone carrying this TCR beta chain appeared a few times. Its antigen is not known. This specimen belongs to a study of CD8+ T cells in alopecia areata. Overall study results and limits: Elevated clonality characterized lesional scalp relative to normal scalp, particularly in alopecia totalis/universalis.

Extracted RNA was reverse transcribed into cDNA, the sequencing template. Sequenced by immunoSEQ multiplex PCR; TCRdb stores in-frame clones only, minus some. The profile shows more than 150,000 clones, more than 45% of them singletons. The germline V gene encodes CDR1 SNHLY and CDR2 FYNNEI. This CDR3 region has 15 residues. The germline V and J ends were trimmed by 3 bases and 0 bases, with 10 bases remaining between them. Sorted out of PBMCs were CD4+ T cells and CD8+ T cells. The rearrangement joins TRBV2 to TRBJ2-3, with D uncertain. The clonotype originates from a human donor with alopecia areata. Here the sequenced sample was CD8+ T cells sorted from blood, taken at week 0. The CDR3 coding sequence is TGTGCCAGCAGTGACGTGTGGGTCAGCACAGATACGCAGTATTTT. Translating it yields CASSDVWVSTDTQYF. The full variable domain, rest sourced from reference TRBV2 and TRBJ2-3, is EPEVTQTPSHQVTQMGQEVILRCVPISNHLYFYWYRQILGQKVEFLVSFYNNEISEKSEIFDDQFSVERPDGSNFTLKIRSTKLEDSAMYFCASSDVWVSTDTQYFGPGTRLTVL.